This T cell receptor beta chain was sequenced during a study of T cells in tuberculosis. Points from the study as a whole: Active tuberculosis TCR-alpha repertoires lay closer to GMM-specific TCRs than IGRA-negative controls, suggesting clonal expansion. Active tuberculosis patients had shorter CDR3-alpha; the beta difference was nonsignificant.

Trimming cost V 6 bases and J 8 bases, with 16 bases left between them. The germline V gene encodes CDR1 MNHEY and CDR2 SVGAGI. The CDR3 runs 13 residues. Details on this clone: Its antigen is as yet unknown.

TCRdb's copy holds only in-frame clones and misses some; the assay was immunoSEQ multiplex PCR. The table records 20,000 to 30,000 clones, just under 97% of them present only once. The sample consisted of PBMCs. This receptor was identified in a donor aged 10 to 29 with latent tuberculosis or without tuberculosis infection. This chain connects TRBV6-5 to TRBJ1-2; maybe TRBD1 (6 bases). The CDR3 coding sequence is TGTGCCAGCAGAGGGGGGGGGAGGGGCGGCTACACCTTC. Protein sequence: CASRGGGRGGYTF.